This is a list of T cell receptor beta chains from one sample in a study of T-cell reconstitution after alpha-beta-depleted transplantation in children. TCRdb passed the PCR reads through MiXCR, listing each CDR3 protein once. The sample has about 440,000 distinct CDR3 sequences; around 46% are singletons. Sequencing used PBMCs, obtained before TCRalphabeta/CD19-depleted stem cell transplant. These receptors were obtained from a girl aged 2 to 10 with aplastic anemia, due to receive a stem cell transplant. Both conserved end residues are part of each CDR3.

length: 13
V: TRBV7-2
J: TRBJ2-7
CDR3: CASSLGQGFEQYF

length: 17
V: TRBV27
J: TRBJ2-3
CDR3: CASSFRRLAGYTDTQYF

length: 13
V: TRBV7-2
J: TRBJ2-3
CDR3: CASSLSWRDTQYF

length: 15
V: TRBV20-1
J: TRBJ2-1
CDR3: CSARDWRGSFNEQFF

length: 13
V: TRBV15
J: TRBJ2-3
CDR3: CATSDRSTDTQYF

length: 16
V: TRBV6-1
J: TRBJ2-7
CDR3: CASSEKTSGRFYEQYF

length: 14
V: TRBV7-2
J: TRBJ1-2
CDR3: CASSFRQGFNGYTF

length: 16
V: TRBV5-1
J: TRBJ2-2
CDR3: CASRRTSGINTGELFF

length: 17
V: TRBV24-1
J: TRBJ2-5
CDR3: CATSDLRGGGVQETQYF

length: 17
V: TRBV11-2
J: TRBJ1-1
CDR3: CASSLEGRVLENTEAFF

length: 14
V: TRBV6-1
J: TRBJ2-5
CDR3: CASGVAGGRGTQYF

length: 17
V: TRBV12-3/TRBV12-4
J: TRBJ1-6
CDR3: CASSDLTTLNRGSPLHF

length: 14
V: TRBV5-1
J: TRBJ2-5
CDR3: CASSRGTPQETQYF

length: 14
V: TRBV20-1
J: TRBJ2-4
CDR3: CSARASSGKNIQYF

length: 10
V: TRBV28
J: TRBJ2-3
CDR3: CASSFGTQYF

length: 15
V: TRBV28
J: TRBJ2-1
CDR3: CASSLIWGPYNEQFF

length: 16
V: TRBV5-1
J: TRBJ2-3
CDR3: CASSLNPSGMADTQYF

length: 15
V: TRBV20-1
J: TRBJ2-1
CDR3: CSALRTSGRGNEQFF

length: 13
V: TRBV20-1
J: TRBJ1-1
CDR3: CSASGGAVTEAFF

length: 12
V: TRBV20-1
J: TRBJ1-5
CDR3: CSATRTDQPQHF

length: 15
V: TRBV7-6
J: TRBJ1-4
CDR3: CASSLLGTGPKKLFF

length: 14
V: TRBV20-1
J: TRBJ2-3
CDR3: CSAEEGPNTDTQYF

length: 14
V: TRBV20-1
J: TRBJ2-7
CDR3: CSASGTGISYEQYF